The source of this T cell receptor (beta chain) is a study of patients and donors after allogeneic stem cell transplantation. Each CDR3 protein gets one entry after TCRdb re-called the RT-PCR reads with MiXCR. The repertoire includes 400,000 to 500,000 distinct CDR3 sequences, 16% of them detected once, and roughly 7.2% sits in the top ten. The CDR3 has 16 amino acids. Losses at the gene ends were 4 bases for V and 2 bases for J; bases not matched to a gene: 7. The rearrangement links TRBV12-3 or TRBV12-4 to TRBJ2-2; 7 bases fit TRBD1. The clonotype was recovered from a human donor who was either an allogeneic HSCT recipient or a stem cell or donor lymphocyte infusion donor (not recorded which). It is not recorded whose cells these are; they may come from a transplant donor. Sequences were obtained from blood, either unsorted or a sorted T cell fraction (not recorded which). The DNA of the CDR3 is TGTGCCAGCAGTTCAACCGGGACAGCAAACACCGGGGAGCTGTTTTTT. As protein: CASSSTGTANTGELFF.